This TCR beta chain was captured by sequencing in a study of shared clonotypes between healthy human individuals. Whole-study findings and limits: As a rule, naive subsets had a larger estimated richness than memory subsets.

A word on this clone: Its antigen remains unknown.

Repertoires were generated with immunoSEQ multiplex PCR, while TCRdb's copy carries only in-frame clones and drops some. The sample shows roughly 2,000,000 clones, roughly 93% of them seen only once. The germline gives CDR1 SGHNT, CDR2 YENEEA. CDR3 length: 14 amino acids. Between the trimmed V and J ends, which lost 1 base and 7 bases, there was a span of 11 bases. Naive CD8 cells lacked CD45RO, underwent positive selection for CCR7 and left out terminally differentiated effector memory CD45RA+ cells. Sequencing used naive CD8+ T cells from PBMCs. This chain joins TRBV11-3 and TRBJ2-1; possibly TRBD2 for D (5 bases). The receptor's source is a man aged 18 to 35 in good health. Some clones in this sample may be carry-over from other donors' samples. CDR3 residues: CASSLGGYENEQFF. CDR3 bases: TGTGCCAGCAGCTTAGGAGGGTATGAGAATGAGCAGTTCTTC. Drawing the rest from reference TRBV11-3 and TRBJ2-1, the complete variable domain is EAGVVQSPRYKIIEKKQPVAFWCNPISGHNTLYWYLQNLGQGPELLIRYENEEAVDDSQLPKDRFSAERLKGVDSTLKIQPAELGDSAVYLCASSLGGYENEQFFGPGTRLTVL.